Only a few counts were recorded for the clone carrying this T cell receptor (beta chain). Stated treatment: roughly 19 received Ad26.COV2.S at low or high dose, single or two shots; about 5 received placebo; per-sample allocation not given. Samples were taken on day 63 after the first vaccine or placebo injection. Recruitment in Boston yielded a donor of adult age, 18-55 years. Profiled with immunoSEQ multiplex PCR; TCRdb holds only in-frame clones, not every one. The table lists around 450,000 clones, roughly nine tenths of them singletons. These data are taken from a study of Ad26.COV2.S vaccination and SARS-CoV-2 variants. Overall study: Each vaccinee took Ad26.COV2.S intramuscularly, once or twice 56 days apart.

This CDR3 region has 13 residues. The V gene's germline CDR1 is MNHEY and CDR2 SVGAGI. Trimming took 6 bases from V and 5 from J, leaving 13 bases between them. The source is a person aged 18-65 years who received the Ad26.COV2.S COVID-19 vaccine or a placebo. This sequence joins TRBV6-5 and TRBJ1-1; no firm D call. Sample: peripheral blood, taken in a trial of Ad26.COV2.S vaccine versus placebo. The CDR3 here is CASSLTRRTEAFF. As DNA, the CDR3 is TGTGCCAGCAGCTTGACAAGGCGGACTGAAGCTTTCTTT.